The clone carrying this T cell receptor (beta chain) has a handful of counts. Its specificity is not known. The entry originates in a study of tumor-infiltrating lymphocytes in primary liver carcinoma. Overall study context: Donors had hepatocellular carcinoma or combined HCC and intrahepatic cholangiocarcinoma.

Researchers drew blood RNA from unsorted whole blood and extracted germline DNA as well. Patients had chronic HBV infection and were treatment-naive. Germline V gene lookup returns CDR1 SGHRS and CDR2 YFSETQ. This CDR3 has 15 amino acids. V was clipped by 2 bases and J by 1 base; unmatched bases: 6. Findings and caveats of the study: For tumor-adjacent and tumor-blood pairs, overlap was less than that seen for tumor region pairs. The study used bulk unsorted samples and so did not compare CD4+ and CD8+ repertoires.

The input was about 490 ng total RNA; TCR beta cDNA was made from it with a constant-region primer. Slightly modified ARM-PCR, run as three nested multiplex PCR rounds, produced the TCR beta libraries. The first two PCR rounds, approximately 10 cycles each, used TRBV1-TRBV30 forward primers and a C-beta reverse primer. One entry per CDR3 protein results from TCRdb running MiXCR on the multiplex PCR reads. The table includes some 200,000 distinct CDR3 sequences, almost 65% detected once. J is TRBJ2-7 and V is TRBV5-1, with 7 positions matching TRBD2. This TCR came from a woman aged 60-70 years with primary liver carcinoma and hepatitis B virus infection. Sequences were obtained from peripheral blood. In DNA, the CDR3 is TGCGCCAGCAGCTTTGGCTCAGCGGGGTCCTACGAGCAGTACTTC. Translation gives CASSFGSAGSYEQYF.